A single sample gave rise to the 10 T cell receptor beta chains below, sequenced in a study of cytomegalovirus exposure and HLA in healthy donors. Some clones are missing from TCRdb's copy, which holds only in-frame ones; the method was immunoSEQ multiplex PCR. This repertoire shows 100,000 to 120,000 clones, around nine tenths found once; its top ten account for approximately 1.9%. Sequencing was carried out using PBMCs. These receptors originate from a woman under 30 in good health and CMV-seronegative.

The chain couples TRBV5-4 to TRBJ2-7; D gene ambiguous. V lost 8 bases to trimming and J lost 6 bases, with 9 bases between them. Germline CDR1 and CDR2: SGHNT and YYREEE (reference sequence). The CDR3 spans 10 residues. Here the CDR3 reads CARAFGEQYF. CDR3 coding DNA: TGTGCCAGAGCCTTTGGCGAGCAGTACTTC.

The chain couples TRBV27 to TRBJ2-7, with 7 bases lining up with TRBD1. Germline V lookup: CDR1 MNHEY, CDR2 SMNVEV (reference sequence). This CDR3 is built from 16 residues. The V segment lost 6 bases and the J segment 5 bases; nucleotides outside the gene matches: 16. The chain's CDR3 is CASSLGDPGQYHEQYF. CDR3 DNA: TGTGCCAGCAGCCTAGGGGACCCGGGACAGTACCACGAGCAGTACTTC.

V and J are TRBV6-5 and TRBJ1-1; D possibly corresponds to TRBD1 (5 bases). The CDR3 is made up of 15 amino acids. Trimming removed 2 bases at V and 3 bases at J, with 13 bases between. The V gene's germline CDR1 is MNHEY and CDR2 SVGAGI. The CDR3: CASSYNQGLDTEAFF. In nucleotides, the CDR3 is TGTGCCAGCAGTTACAATCAGGGATTGGACACTGAAGCTTTCTTT.

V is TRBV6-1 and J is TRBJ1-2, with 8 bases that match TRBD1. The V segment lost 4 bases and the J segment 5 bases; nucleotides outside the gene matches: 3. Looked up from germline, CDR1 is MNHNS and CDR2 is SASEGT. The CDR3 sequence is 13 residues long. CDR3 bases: TGTGCCAGCAGTGGTACAGGGGGGTATGGCTACACCTTC. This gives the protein CASSGTGGYGYTF.

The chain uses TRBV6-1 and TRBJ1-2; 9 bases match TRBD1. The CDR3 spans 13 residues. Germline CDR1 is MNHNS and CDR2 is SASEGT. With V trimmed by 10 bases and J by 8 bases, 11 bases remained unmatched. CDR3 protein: CANSLDRGIGYTF. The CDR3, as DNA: TGTGCCAACTCCCTCGACAGGGGGATAGGCTACACCTTC.

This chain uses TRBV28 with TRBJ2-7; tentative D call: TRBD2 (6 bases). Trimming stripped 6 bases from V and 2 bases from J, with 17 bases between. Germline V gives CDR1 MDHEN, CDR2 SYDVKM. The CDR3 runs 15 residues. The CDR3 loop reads CASSLTGGIPYEQYF. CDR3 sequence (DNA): TGTGCCAGCAGCCTTACCGGGGGTATACCCTACGAGCAGTACTTC.

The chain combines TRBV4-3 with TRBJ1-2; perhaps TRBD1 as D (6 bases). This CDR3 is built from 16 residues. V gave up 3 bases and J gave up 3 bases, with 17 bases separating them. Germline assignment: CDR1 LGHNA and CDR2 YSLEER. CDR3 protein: CASSQDPQGRDYGYTF. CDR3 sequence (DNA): TGCGCCAGCAGCCAGGACCCCCAGGGGCGCGACTATGGCTACACCTTC.

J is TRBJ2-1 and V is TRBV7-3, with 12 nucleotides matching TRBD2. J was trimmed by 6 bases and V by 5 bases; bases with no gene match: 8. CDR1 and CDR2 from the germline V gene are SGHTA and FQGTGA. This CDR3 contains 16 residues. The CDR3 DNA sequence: TGTGCCAGCAGCAACCGACTAGCGGGAGAAACCAATGAGCAGTTCTTC. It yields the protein CASSNRLAGETNEQFF.

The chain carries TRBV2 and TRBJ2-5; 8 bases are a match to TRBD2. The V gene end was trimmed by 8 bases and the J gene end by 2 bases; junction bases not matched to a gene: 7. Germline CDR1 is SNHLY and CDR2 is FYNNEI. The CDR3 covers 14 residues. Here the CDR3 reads CASQTSGTQETQYF. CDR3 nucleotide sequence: TGTGCCAGCCAAACTAGCGGTACACAAGAGACCCAGTACTTC.

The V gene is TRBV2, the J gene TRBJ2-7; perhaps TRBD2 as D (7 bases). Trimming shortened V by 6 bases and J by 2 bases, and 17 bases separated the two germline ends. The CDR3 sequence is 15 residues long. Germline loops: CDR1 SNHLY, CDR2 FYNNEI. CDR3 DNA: TGTGCCAGCAGGGAGGGGGGGGGACCTCCCTACGAGCAGTACTTC. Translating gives CASREGGGPPYEQYF.